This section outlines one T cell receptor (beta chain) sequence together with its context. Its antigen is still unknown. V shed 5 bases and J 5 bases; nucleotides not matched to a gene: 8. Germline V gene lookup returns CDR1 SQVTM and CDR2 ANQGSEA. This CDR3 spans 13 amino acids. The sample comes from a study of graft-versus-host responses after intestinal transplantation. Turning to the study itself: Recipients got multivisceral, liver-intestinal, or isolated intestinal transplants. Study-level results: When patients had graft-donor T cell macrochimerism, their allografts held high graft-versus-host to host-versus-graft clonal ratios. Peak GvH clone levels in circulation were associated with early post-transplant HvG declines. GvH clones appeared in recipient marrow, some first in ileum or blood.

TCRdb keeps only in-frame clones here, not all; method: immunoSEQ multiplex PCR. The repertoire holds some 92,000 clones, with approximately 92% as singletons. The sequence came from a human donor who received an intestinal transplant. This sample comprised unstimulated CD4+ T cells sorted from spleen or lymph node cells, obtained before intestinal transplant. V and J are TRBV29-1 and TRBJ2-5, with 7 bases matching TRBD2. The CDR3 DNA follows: TGCAGCGTTATGGGGGGGACTGGGGAGACCCAGTACTTC. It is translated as CSVMGGTGETQYF.